Following are 28 T cell receptor beta chains from one sample sequenced in a study of radiation and T cells in renal cell carcinoma. The sample's time point: blood 4 weeks post-SBRT, at nephrectomy. Specified treatment: 15 Gy SBRT to primary tumor, nephrectomy 4 weeks later. The repertoire was sequenced with immunoSEQ multiplex PCR; TCRdb's copy has only in-frame clones and lacks some. The repertoire includes around 74,000 clones, roughly 80% of them detected once, and about 2.5% sits in the top ten. The sequenced sample was blood, obtained from a patient whose treatment included radiotherapy and nephrectomy. The receptor set was obtained from a woman aged 60-70 years with renal cell carcinoma.

The chain combines TRBV28 with TRBJ1-1, with 7 nucleotides matching TRBD1. Looked up from germline, CDR1 is MDHEN and CDR2 is SYDVKM. Trimming at V came to 6 bases and at J to 0 bases, leaving 10 bases not matched to a gene. This CDR3 contains 16 residues. The CDR3 bases are TGTGCCAGCAGCCCGACGAAGGGGGCCATGAACACTGAAGCTTTCTTT. Amino acids: CASSPTKGAMNTEAFF. The full variable domain, with the rest looked up from reference TRBV28 and TRBJ1-1, is DVKVTQSSRYLVKRTGEKVFLECVQDMDHENMFWYRQDPGLGLRLIYFSYDVKMKEKGDIPEGYSVSREKKERFSLILESASTNQTSMYLCASSPTKGAMNTEAFFGQGTRLTVV.

The rearrangement joins TRBV19 to TRBJ2-2; TRBD1 matches 8 bases. The J segment lost 8 bases and the V segment lost 5 bases, leaving 10 bases of the junction unmatched. This CDR3 comprises 15 residues. Germline CDR1 is LNHDA and CDR2 is SQIVND (reference sequence). As DNA, the CDR3 is TGTGCCAGTAGTGCGCGGACAGGGATTGGAGGGGAGCTGTTTTTT. This translates into CASSARTGIGGELFF.

The chain is built from TRBV2 and TRBJ1-1; D is unresolved. The CDR3 is 14 amino acids. Trimming pared 8 bases from V and 0 bases from J, leaving 13 bases between. From germline, CDR1 is SNHLY and CDR2 FYNNEI. This CDR3 reads CASVRSSLNTEAFF. CDR3 DNA: TGTGCCAGCGTGAGGAGCTCACTGAACACTGAAGCTTTCTTT.

The rearrangement links TRBV7-6 to TRBJ2-3; possibly TRBD2 for D (5 bases). V lost 1 base to trimming and J lost 5 bases, with 7 bases between them. This CDR3 spans 13 amino acids. Looked up from germline, CDR1 is SGHVS and CDR2 is FNYEAQ. CDR3 in amino acids: CASSLVGVDTQYF. CDR3 DNA sequence: TGTGCCAGCAGCTTAGTCGGGGTAGATACGCAGTATTTT.

The J gene is TRBJ2-7, the V gene TRBV5-5; D call uncertain. The CDR3 length is 12 residues. The germline V gene encodes CDR1 SGHKS and CDR2 YYEKEE (reference sequence). V dropped 4 bases and J dropped 6 bases, with 11 bases sitting between them. The CDR3 DNA sequence: TGTGCCAGCAGCCCACACAAGCCCGAGCAGTACTTC. It encodes CASSPHKPEQYF.

The CDR3, as DNA: TGTGCCAGCAGTTTGCGAGATGGCTACACCTTC. It codes for CASSLRDGYTF. The chain joins TRBV28 to TRBJ1-2; D unclear. V was trimmed by 3 bases and J by 6 bases, leaving 5 bases between them. CDR1 and CDR2 from the germline V gene are MDHEN and SYDVKM. The CDR3 consists of 11 residues.

The chain uses TRBV7-8 and TRBJ1-2; D call uncertain. From germline, CDR1 is SGHVS and CDR2 FQNEAQ. CDR3 size: 13 residues. The V end was cut by 3 bases, the J end by 7 bases, with 12 bases between. The CDR3 is CASSFTVSGGYTF. The CDR3 DNA follows: TGTGCCAGCAGCTTCACCGTCAGTGGTGGCTACACCTTC.

The chain has TRBV4-1 and TRBJ1-2; possibly TRBD1 for D (6 bases). Germline CDR1 reads MGHRA; CDR2 reads YSYEKL. This CDR3 contains 14 residues. Trimming left V 1 base short and J 0 bases short, with 6 bases between. The CDR3 region has the DNA TGCGCCAGCAGCCAAGGACAGGCTAACTATGGCTACACCTTC. Its translation is CASSQGQANYGYTF.

The chain couples TRBV4-3 to TRBJ1-1; weak D call: TRBD1 (5 bases). V was pared by 0 bases and J by 6 bases, with 14 bases between. Germline V CDR1 and CDR2: LGHNA, YSLEER. The CDR3 spans 15 residues. The CDR3 DNA reads as TGCGCCAGCAGCCAAGACCGCAGAGGGGCCGCTGAAGCTTTCTTT. It is translated as CASSQDRRGAAEAFF.

The chain joins TRBV5-1 to TRBJ2-3, with a weak D call TRBD1 (5 bases). V was shortened by 5 bases and J by 2 bases, with 9 bases between the two germline ends. This CDR3 region has 13 residues. The V gene's germline CDR1 is SGHRS and CDR2 YFSETQ. The CDR3 DNA reads TGCGCCAGCAGACCAGGGTCCACAGATACGCAGTATTTT. Amino acid sequence: CASRPGSTDTQYF.

The V call is TRBV7-3, the J call TRBJ1-5, with D possibly being TRBD1 (5 bases). Trimming shortened V by 7 bases and J by 6 bases, and 10 bases separated the two germline ends. Germline CDR1 and CDR2: SGHTA and FQGTGA. The CDR3 has 12 amino acids. Here the CDR3 DNA reads TGTGCCAGCAATCCCGGGGGTCAGCCCCAGCATTTT. Its translation: CASNPGGQPQHF.

This chain uses TRBV6-1 with TRBJ2-3, with 7 bases fitting TRBD1. V lost 6 bases and J lost 1; bases outside the gene matches: 7. The CDR3 extends over 15 amino acids. Germline V lookup: CDR1 MNHNS, CDR2 SASEGT. CDR3 in DNA: TGTGCCAGCAGCCCGAGACAGGGCCGCACAGATACGCAGTATTTT. Translation gives CASSPRQGRTDTQYF.

This chain joins TRBV25-1 and TRBJ1-5; D is unclear. This CDR3 spans 14 amino acids. Trimming stripped 1 base from V and 9 bases from J, with 13 bases between. Germline CDR1 and CDR2: MGHDK and SYGVNS. CDR3 nucleotide sequence: TGTGCCAGCAGTGAATTCTCTGCCGTGAGGCCCCAGCATTTT. Amino acid sequence: CASSEFSAVRPQHF.

This rearrangement joins TRBV11-1 to TRBJ2-1, with D perhaps assigned TRBD1 or TRBD2 (8 bases each). Germline-derived CDR1 and CDR2 are SGHAT and FQDESV (reference sequence). This CDR3 comprises 17 residues. V was cut by 0 bases and J by 9 bases, with 21 bases left in between. CDR3 DNA: TGTGCCAGCAGCTTAGCAAGGACAGGGCCGGGGGGGGGTGAGCAGTTCTTC. It translates to CASSLARTGPGGGEQFF.

This chain connects TRBV7-2 to TRBJ1-2; possible D gene TRBD1, 5 bases. V dropped 0 bases and J dropped 4 bases, with 9 bases sitting between them. There are 14 residues in the CDR3. CDR1 SGHTA and CDR2 FQGNSA come from the germline V gene. The CDR3 loop is CASSLATDTYGYTF. The CDR3 DNA reads TGTGCCAGCAGCTTAGCGACAGACACCTATGGCTACACCTTC.

V and J are TRBV19 and TRBJ1-1; unclear D gene. CDR1 is LNHDA and CDR2 is SQIVND in the germline V gene (reference sequence). The CDR3 extends over 10 amino acids. Trimming cost V 8 bases and J 6 bases, with 7 bases left between them. The CDR3 nucleotides read TGTGCCAGTTTTGGTTCTGAAGCTTTCTTT. Translated: CASFGSEAFF. Complete variable domain (other parts from reference TRBV19 and TRBJ1-1): DGGITQSPKYLFRKEGQNVTLSCEQNLNHDAMYWYRQDPGQGLRLIYYSQIVNDFQKGDIAEGYSVSREKKESFPLTVTSAQKNPTAFYLCASFGSEAFFGQGTRLTVV.

CDR3 protein: CSVGGFDTDTQYF. The CDR3 coding sequence is TGCAGCGTCGGGGGTTTTGACACAGATACGCAGTATTTT. The gene calls are TRBV29-1 and TRBJ2-3; a possible D gene is TRBD2 (6 bases). This CDR3 contains 13 residues. The V gene lost 6 bases and the J gene lost 2 bases, with 12 bases spanning the gap. Germline loops: CDR1 SQVTM, CDR2 ANQGSEA.

This rearrangement joins TRBV6-5 to TRBJ2-2; perhaps TRBD1 as D (6 bases). Trimming left V 4 bases short and J 5 bases short, with 8 bases between. The CDR3 totals 13 residues. Germline CDR1 MNHEY, CDR2 SVGAGI. CDR3 nucleotides: TGTGCCAGCAGTTCGCAGGGGACCGGGGAGCTGTTTTTT. Its protein is CASSSQGTGELFF.

CDR3 region: CASSPGISNQPQHF. CDR3 in DNA: TGTGCCAGCAGCCCGGGTATAAGCAATCAGCCCCAGCATTTT. The chain is built from TRBV7-9 and TRBJ1-5; D remains ambiguous. Trimming stripped 5 bases from V and 1 base from J, with 9 bases between. Germline loops: CDR1 SEHNR, CDR2 FQNEAQ (reference sequence). The CDR3 totals 14 residues.

The chain couples TRBV6-1 to TRBJ1-4, with D maybe TRBD1 (5 bases). The CDR3 has 15 residues. Trimming took off 1 base at V and 7 bases at J, with 13 bases between the two ends. Per germline, CDR1 MNHNS and CDR2 SASEGT. DNA of the CDR3: TGTGCCAGCAGTGAAGGACTAGGGGTGATTGAAAAACTGTTTTTT. Amino acid sequence: CASSEGLGVIEKLFF.

The chain recombines TRBV18 with TRBJ2-5, with 8 bases that match TRBD2. The CDR3 is 15 residues long. V lost 4 bases and J lost 0; bases outside the gene matches: 4. Germline CDR1 KGHSH, CDR2 LQKENI. The DNA for the CDR3 is TGTGCCAGCTCACGGACTAGCATGTACCAAGAGACCCAGTACTTC. Translation gives CASSRTSMYQETQYF.

This clone was detected once. This chain links TRBV29-1 with TRBJ2-2; D is possibly TRBD1 (6 bases). CDR3 size: 15 residues. V lost 4 bases and J lost 2, with 14 bases in between. Germline lookup yields CDR1 SQVTM and CDR2 ANQGSEA. CDR3 in DNA: TGCAGCGTTGTGCTCTTGGGACATAACACCGGGGAGCTGTTTTTT. Encoded protein: CSVVLLGHNTGELFF.

The chain uses TRBV9 and TRBJ2-3; 8 bases agree with TRBD2. The germline CDR1 and CDR2 sequences are SGDLS and YYNGEE. The CDR3 is 16 residues long. The ends lost 0 bases at V and 2 bases at J; junction bases unmatched: 5. The CDR3 loop reads CASSVGAGGSTDTQYF. CDR3 DNA: TGTGCCAGCAGCGTAGGGGCGGGGGGTTCCACAGATACGCAGTATTTT. The variable domain in full, with the rest retrieved from reference TRBV9 and TRBJ2-3, is DSGVTQTPKHLITATGQRVTLRCSPRSGDLSVYWYQQSLDQGLQFLIQYYNGEERAKGNILERFSAQQFPDLHSELNLSSLELGDSALYFCASSVGAGGSTDTQYFGPGTRLTVL.

The chain employs TRBV28 and TRBJ2-7; 7 bases map to TRBD2. This CDR3 region has 15 residues. The V gene end was trimmed by 6 bases and the J gene end by 2 bases; junction bases not matched to a gene: 10. The germline V gene encodes CDR1 MDHEN and CDR2 SYDVKM. CDR3 residues: CASSSSSGLTYEQYF. CDR3 bases: TGTGCCAGCAGCTCCTCTAGCGGATTAACCTACGAGCAGTACTTC.

V is TRBV19 and J is TRBJ2-5; possible D gene TRBD1, 5 bases. V was cut by 6 bases and J by 4 bases, with 27 bases left in between. Germline CDR1 reads LNHDA; CDR2 reads SQIVND (reference sequence). There are 18 residues in the CDR3. CDR3 bases: TGTGCCAGTAGCGAAGGTGGCAGGGCCCACGGGCCCAGAGAGACCCAGTACTTC. It codes for CASSEGGRAHGPRETQYF.

The chain employs TRBV30 and TRBJ2-6; no firm D call. Germline CDR1 is GTSNPN and CDR2 is SVGIG (reference sequence). This CDR3 has 13 amino acids. The CDR3 DNA is TGTGCGCACCGTGACTCTGGGGCCAACGTCCTGACTTTC. As protein: CAHRDSGANVLTF.

The chain is built from TRBV6-6 and TRBJ1-1, with a tentative D call TRBD1 (5 bases). The CDR3 runs to 13 residues. The germline gives CDR1 MNHNY, CDR2 SVGAGI (reference sequence). Deletions cut 5 bases from V and 7 bases from J, with 14 bases between. CDR3 amino acids: CASSKRGFSEAFF. As DNA, the CDR3 is TGTGCCAGCAGTAAACGGGGGTTCAGTGAAGCTTTCTTT.

The CDR3 DNA sequence: TGTGCCAGCAGCTATTACCTCGGGACAGGGGGCGAAGAGACCCAGTACTTC. This encodes CASSYYLGTGGEETQYF. The chain carries TRBV7-8 and TRBJ2-5; 12 bases match TRBD1. The ends lost 4 bases at V and 3 bases at J; junction bases unmatched: 9. The CDR3 has 17 residues. Germline V gene sequence: CDR1 SGHVS, CDR2 FQNEAQ.